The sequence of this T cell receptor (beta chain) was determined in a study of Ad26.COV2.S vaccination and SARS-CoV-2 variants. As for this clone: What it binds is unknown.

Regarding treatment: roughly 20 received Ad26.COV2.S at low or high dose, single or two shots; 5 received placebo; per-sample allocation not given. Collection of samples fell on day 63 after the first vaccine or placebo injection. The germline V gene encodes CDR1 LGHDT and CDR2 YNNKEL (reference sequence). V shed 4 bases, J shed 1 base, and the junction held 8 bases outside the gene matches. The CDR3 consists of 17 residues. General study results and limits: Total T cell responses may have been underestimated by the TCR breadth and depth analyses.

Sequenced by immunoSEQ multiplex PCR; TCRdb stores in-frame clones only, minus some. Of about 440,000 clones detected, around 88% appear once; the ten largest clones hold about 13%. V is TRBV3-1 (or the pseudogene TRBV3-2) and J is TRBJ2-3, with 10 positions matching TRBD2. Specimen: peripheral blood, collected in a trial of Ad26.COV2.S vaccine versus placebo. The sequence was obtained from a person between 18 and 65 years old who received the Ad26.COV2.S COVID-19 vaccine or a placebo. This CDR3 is CASSLIQGTSGTDTQYF. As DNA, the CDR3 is TGTGCCAGCAGCCTCATTCAGGGGACTAGCGGCACAGATACGCAGTATTTT.